These T cell receptor beta chains were read from a single sample in a study of Ad26.COV2.S vaccination and SARS-CoV-2 variants. The method was immunoSEQ multiplex PCR; TCRdb's version includes in-frame clones alone and lacks a portion of them. The table has roughly 420,000 clones, 75% to 90% seen once. The material sequenced was peripheral blood, taken in a trial of Ad26.COV2.S vaccine versus placebo. These receptors originate from a person aged 18-60 years who received the Ad26.COV2.S COVID-19 vaccine or a placebo. Both conserved end residues are part of each CDR3. D genes are given only for firm matches. Size is omitted from some rows. Given values are once, few, many or a class for expanded clones.

cdr3_nt cdr3_aa d_call clone_size j_call v_call
TGTGCCAGCAGCGTAGTAGGGGAGGCCGGGGAGCTGTTTTTT CASSVVGEAGELFF - - TRBJ2-2 TRBV9
TGTGCCAGCAGCCAGATGACAAGGTCCGGGGAGCTGTTTTTT CASSQMTRSGELFF - - TRBJ2-2 TRBV3-1/TRBV3-2
TGTGCCAGCAGCTTGAGGGTCAGGGGGGGCACAGATACGCAGTATTTT CASSLRVRGGTDTQYF - - TRBJ2-3 TRBV7-6
TGCAGCGGCGCCCGGGTCCTGAACACTGAAGCTTTCTTT CSGARVLNTEAFF - - TRBJ1-1 TRBV29-1
TGTGCCAGCAGCTTAGACAGCTCCTATTCACCCCTCCACTTT CASSLDSSYSPLHF - - TRBJ1-6 TRBV7-3
TGTGCCAGCAGCTCGGGACAGGGGGGCTATGGCTACACCTTC CASSSGQGGYGYTF TRBD1 - TRBJ1-2 TRBV6-6
TGCGCCAGCAGCCTCCAACTTGGACAGGGACCCTCCTACGAGCAGTACTTC CASSLQLGQGPSYEQYF TRBD1 - TRBJ2-7 TRBV4-3
TGTGCCACAGGCAGAGTCTCTGGGGCCAACGTCCTGACTTTC CATGRVSGANVLTF - - TRBJ2-6 TRBV7-2
TGTGCCAGCAGCTTAGGATCTGTCGCGTCGGCTACTCATGAGCAGTTCTTC CASSLGSVASATHEQFF - - TRBJ2-1 TRBV7-8
TGTGCCAGCAGTGTGCCGGGACAACAGGGGACTGAAGCTTTCTTT CASSVPGQQGTEAFF TRBD1 once TRBJ1-1 TRBV25-1
TGTGCCAGCAGCTTAATCGGGACTAGGAAGAACAATGAGCAGTTCTTC CASSLIGTRKNNEQFF TRBD2 - TRBJ2-1 TRBV7-3
TGTGCCAGCTCAGCCCGGACAGGGCCCAGTGGCTACACCTTC CASSARTGPSGYTF TRBD1 once TRBJ1-2 TRBV18
TGCGCCAGCAGCCGTTCTAGCAGGGAGTACGAGCAGTACTTC CASSRSSREYEQYF - - TRBJ2-7 TRBV5-1
TGTGCCAGCAGTTTATTAACGAGCTCCTACAATGAGCAGTTCTTC CASSLLTSSYNEQFF - - TRBJ2-1 TRBV28
TGTGCCAGCTCACCACCTAGTCTGTACGAGCAGTACTTC CASSPPSLYEQYF - - TRBJ2-7 TRBV18
TGTGCCAGTAGTGTGTTGGCAGGCTCCAATCAGCCCCAGCATTTT CASSVLAGSNQPQHF - - TRBJ1-5 TRBV19
TGTGCCATCAGTGAGAACAGGGTGGGGGGCACAGATACGCAGTATTTT CAISENRVGGTDTQYF - - TRBJ2-3 TRBV10-3
TGTGCCAGCAGTTTATCCTTTTTTGGGCTTCTTTCTCCATTGGAGATCAATCAGCCCCAGCATTTT CASSLSFFGLLSPLEINQPQHF - - TRBJ1-5 TRBV28
TGCAGCGCGGTCCCTTACTCCTCCTACGAGCAGTACTTC CSAVPYSSYEQYF - - TRBJ2-7 TRBV29-1
TGTGCCAGCAGTTACACGACAGGTGGAGGCAATCAGCCCCAGCATTTT CASSYTTGGGNQPQHF - - TRBJ1-5 TRBV6-5
TGTGCCAGCAGCCACCCCCAGTCCGGGTCAAAAACCTCCATCAATAAAGCTTTCTTT CASSHPQSGSKTSINKAFF - - TRBJ1-1 TRBV3-1/TRBV3-2
TGTGCCAGCAGTGGGCTAGTTATCGATGAGCAGTTCTTC CASSGLVIDEQFF - - TRBJ2-1 TRBV2
TGTGCCAGCCACCGGGACCACACCGGGGAGCTGTTTTTT CASHRDHTGELFF - once TRBJ2-2 TRBV2
TGTGCCAGCAGCTTAGTGGACACAGATACGCAGTATTTT CASSLVDTDTQYF - - TRBJ2-3 TRBV13
TGTGCCAGTAGTATAGTTTCTAGCGGGACGAATGAGCAGTTCTTC CASSIVSSGTNEQFF TRBD2 - TRBJ2-1 TRBV19
TGTGCCAGTAGTGTCGCTAACCCCTACAATGAGCAGTTCTTC CASSVANPYNEQFF - - TRBJ2-1 TRBV19
TGTGCCAGCAGTTTCGGCCAGACGAACGAGCAGTACTTC CASSFGQTNEQYF - - TRBJ2-7 TRBV28
TGTGCCAGCAGTTTATGGCCCCAGACTAGCGATGAGCAGTTCTTC CASSLWPQTSDEQFF TRBD2 - TRBJ2-1 TRBV28
TGTGCCTGGAGCGCGGGAACGGATAACTCACCCCTCCACTTT CAWSAGTDNSPLHF - - TRBJ1-6 TRBV30
TGTGCCAGCATCCCCGGGGGGGATGGGACAGATACGCAGTATTTT CASIPGGDGTDTQYF TRBD2 few TRBJ2-3 TRBV6-2/TRBV6-3
TGTGCCAGCAGTTACGATGGACATAACAATGAGCAGTTCTTC CASSYDGHNNEQFF - - TRBJ2-1 TRBV6-5
TGTGCCAGCAGCCAAGTTTCAGGGGGCGGTCAGCCCCAGCATTTT CASSQVSGGGQPQHF TRBD1 once TRBJ1-5 TRBV4-2
TGTGCCAGCAGTGAACTCCCCACTAGCGGCTTATCCTACGAGCAGTACTTC CASSELPTSGLSYEQYF TRBD2 - TRBJ2-7 TRBV6-1
TGTGCCAGCAGCCCATACGGAAGGGGGCTGGAGCAGTACTTC CASSPYGRGLEQYF TRBD1 few TRBJ2-7 TRBV7-6
TGTGCCAGCAGCAGACAGTTGCCGAATGAAAAACTGTTTTTT CASSRQLPNEKLFF - - TRBJ1-4 TRBV7-8
TGTGCCAGTAGTATATTAGGAAAAGGCTACACCTTC CASSILGKGYTF - - TRBJ1-2 TRBV19
TGTGCCATCAGTGAGTCTCGCTATTTGGGGGACACCATATATTTT CAISESRYLGDTIYF - - TRBJ1-3 TRBV10-3
TGTGCCAGCAGCTTATACGGGAGGGCAGATACGCAGTATTTT CASSLYGRADTQYF TRBD2 - TRBJ2-3 TRBV7-6
TGTGCCAGCAGTTTACAGGGGTCCTACAATGAGCAGTTCTTC CASSLQGSYNEQFF - - TRBJ2-1 TRBV27
TGTGCCAGCAGCTTGAAGCTAGCGGGGGGGACAGATACGCAGTATTTT CASSLKLAGGTDTQYF TRBD2 - TRBJ2-3 TRBV5-4
TGTGCCAGCAGTCAATACAATGAGCAGTTCTTC CASSQYNEQFF - - TRBJ2-1 TRBV6-5
TGTGCCTGCACTGGGGAGCAGGGGGAAAATGAAAAACTGTTTTTT CACTGEQGENEKLFF TRBD1 - TRBJ1-4 TRBV2
TGCAGTGCCCTTTGGACAGGACGCTACACCTTC CSALWTGRYTF TRBD1 - TRBJ1-2 TRBV20-1
TGTGCCAGCACCCCTGGGCGGGGTGAGCAGTTCTTC CASTPGRGEQFF - - TRBJ2-1 TRBV12-3/TRBV12-4
TGTGCCAGCAGCCCCCGTGGTAGCTCGATTGGAGATACGCAGTATTTT CASSPRGSSIGDTQYF - - TRBJ2-3 TRBV3-1/TRBV3-2
TGTGCCAGCAGCTTAGCTCCCTCAGGGCTGGATTCACCCCTCCACTTT CASSLAPSGLDSPLHF - - TRBJ1-6 TRBV7-6
TGTGCCAGCAGTGAAAGGGGCAGCCCTGGGGCCAACGTCCTGACTTTC CASSERGSPGANVLTF - - TRBJ2-6 TRBV25-1
TGTGCCAGCACCGCTAGGACAGGTGTCAATCAGCCCCAGCATTTT CASTARTGVNQPQHF TRBD1 many TRBJ1-5 TRBV2
TGCGCCAGCAGCCAAGACCGGCGGGGGGTTTATGAAAAACTGTTTTTT CASSQDRRGVYEKLFF - few TRBJ1-4 TRBV4-3
TGCGCCAGCAGCCTCCCCCGTGGGACTAGCACAGATACGCAGTATTTT CASSLPRGTSTDTQYF - - TRBJ2-3 TRBV5-1
TGTGCCAGCAGCTACTCCCACCTTCGGGAAAAACTGTTTTTT CASSYSHLREKLFF - - TRBJ1-4 TRBV7-2
TGTGCCAGCAGCCCCAGGACGGAGAACACTGAAGCTTTCTTT CASSPRTENTEAFF - - TRBJ1-1 TRBV4-2
TGTGCCAGCAGCCCCTCCCGGGTGAACACTGAAGCTTTCTTT CASSPSRVNTEAFF - once TRBJ1-1 TRBV6-2/TRBV6-3
TGTGCCAGCAGTCATACAGGTCGCACCGGGGAGCTGTTTTTT CASSHTGRTGELFF - once TRBJ2-2 TRBV27
TGTGCCACCAGCAGAGGTCAGGCCGCGCGTACCTATGGCTACACCTTC CATSRGQAARTYGYTF - - TRBJ1-2 TRBV15
TGTGCCAGCAGCAAGGACAGGATAACTGAAGCTTTCTTT CASSKDRITEAFF TRBD1 - TRBJ1-1 TRBV7-3
TGTGCCAGCAGTGAGACGGGGAACACTGAAGCTTTCTTT CASSETGNTEAFF - - TRBJ1-1 TRBV2
TGTGCCAGCAGTCTTCTAGGGGAGACCCAGTACTTC CASSLLGETQYF - - TRBJ2-5 TRBV25-1
TGTGCCAGCAGCGTAGCTGGACTAGCGGGAGGGGGATGGAATGAGCAGTTCTTC CASSVAGLAGGGWNEQFF TRBD2 - TRBJ2-1 TRBV9
TGTGCCAGCAGTCTTAGATCCGCGGCGAACACCGGGGAGCTGTTTTTT CASSLRSAANTGELFF - - TRBJ2-2 TRBV7-2